The 31 T cell receptor beta chains below come from one sample, sequenced in a study of graft-versus-host responses after intestinal transplantation. Only in-frame clones appear in the TCRdb table, and some are missing; sequencing was by immunoSEQ multiplex PCR. Counted here are about 6,000 clones, around 74% occurring once; the ten biggest clones make up 6.5% to 8.5%. Intraepithelial lymphocytes and lamina propria lymphocytes were released through processing of graft tissue. The sample consisted of ileum tissue, taken approximately 240 days after intestinal transplant. These receptors were taken from a human patient who received an intestinal transplant, so some T cells may come from the graft donor.

This clone was seen more than once but under ten times. Additional DNA sequences in this sample encode the identical CDR3. The genes are TRBV5-1 and TRBJ2-5, with D unresolved. V was shortened by 4 bases and J by 0 bases, with 1 base between the two germline ends. The CDR3 is 11 amino acids. Germline V gene lookup returns CDR1 SGHRS and CDR2 YFSETQ. The CDR3 DNA is TGCGCCAGCAGCAACCAAGAGACCCAGTACTTC. It is translated as CASSNQETQYF.

Comment on this clone: The same CDR3 also results from other DNA sequences found in this sample. The chain employs TRBV6-6 and TRBJ2-1, with 11 bases aligning to TRBD2. Germline V gene lookup returns CDR1 MNHNY and CDR2 SVGAGI (reference sequence). V lost 4 bases to trimming and J lost 5 bases; unmatched junction nucleotides: 4. The CDR3 sequence is 15 residues long. The CDR3: CASSLAGGPNNEQFF. The CDR3 bases are TGTGCCAGCAGTTTAGCGGGGGGGCCCAACAATGAGCAGTTCTTC.

The chain combines TRBV30 with TRBJ2-2; 12 bases match TRBD1. The V gene's germline CDR1 is GTSNPN and CDR2 SVGIG (reference sequence). V shed 2 bases, J shed 5 bases, and the junction held 9 bases outside the gene matches. CDR3 length: 17 amino acids. This CDR3 reads CAWSRDRGPTGTGELFF. In nucleotides, the CDR3 is TGTGCCTGGAGTCGGGACAGGGGGCCGACAGGTACCGGGGAGCTGTTTTTT.

The V and J genes are TRBV2 and TRBJ2-7, with D unresolved. Trimming stripped 2 bases from V and 4 bases from J, with 6 bases between. The CDR3 totals 12 residues. Germline V gives CDR1 SNHLY, CDR2 FYNNEI. In nucleotides, the CDR3 is TGTGCCAGCAGTGAAATTAGGTACGAGCAGTACTTC. It encodes CASSEIRYEQYF.

This clone was detected once. It is likely a read error: a sequence one base away is far more abundant. The V and J genes are TRBV5-1 and TRBJ1-1; D is perhaps TRBD1 (5 bases). The CDR3 runs 16 residues. V was shortened by 0 bases and J by 6 bases, with 18 bases between the two germline ends. The germline V gene encodes CDR1 SGHRS and CDR2 YFSETQ. The CDR3 region has the DNA TGCGCCAGCAGCTTGGTCCGGGGCGACAAGAGGCCTGAAGCTTTCTTT. Its protein product is CASSLVRGDKRPEAFF.

Of note for this clone: The germline gene is not matched at one end of the junction; a read error may be the cause. At the DNA level, this CDR3 is encoded by other sequences in the same sample as well. The V call is TRBV7-6, the J call TRBJ2-2; D is unclear. Germline V CDR1 and CDR2: SGHVS, FNYEAQ. The CDR3 runs 14 residues. This chain's CDR3 is CASSPRLKTGELFF. The CDR3 DNA reads TGTGCCAGCAGCCCCCGCCTTAAAACCGGAGAGCTGTTTTTT. Together with reference TRBV7-6 and TRBJ2-2, the CDR3 gives the full variable domain: GAGVSQSPRYKVTKRGQDVALRCDPISGHVSLYWYRQALGQGPEFLTYFNYEAQQDKSGLPNDRFSAERPEGSISTLTIQRTEQRDSAMYRCASSPRLKTGELFFGEGSRLTVL.

V gene TRBV28 combines with J gene TRBJ1-2; D is unresolved. Trimming left V 11 bases short and J 3 bases short, with 13 bases between. CDR1 and CDR2 from the germline V gene are MDHEN and SYDVKM. The CDR3 sequence is 12 residues long. The CDR3 DNA is TGTGCCTTACGGGGAAACCACTATGGCTACACCTTC. This sequence encodes CALRGNHYGYTF.

The chain links TRBV4-2 to TRBJ1-1; 9 bases map to TRBD1. Germline-derived CDR1 and CDR2 are LGHNA and YNFKEQ. The V segment lost 5 bases and the J segment 6 bases; nucleotides outside the gene matches: 10. This CDR3 is built from 15 residues. The DNA of the CDR3 is TGTGCCAGCAGCTCACAACAGGGGGCGCGGGCTGAAGCTTTCTTT. Translating gives CASSSQQGARAEAFF.

The rearrangement uses TRBV5-1 and TRBJ2-5; D might be TRBD2 (7 bases). Germline CDR1 reads SGHRS; CDR2 reads YFSETQ. The V end was cut by 4 bases, the J end by 11 bases, with 24 bases between. The CDR3 is 15 residues long. CDR3 amino acids: CASSPGGQRSGEQYF. DNA for the CDR3: TGCGCCAGCAGCCCCGGGGGGCAACGGTCCGGGGAGCAGTACTTC. Combining the CDR3 with reference TRBV5-1 and TRBJ2-5 gives the whole variable domain KAGVTQTPRYLIKTRGQQVTLSCSPISGHRSVSWYQQTPGQGLQFLFEYFSETQRNKGNFPGRFSGRQFSNSRSEMNVSTLELGDSALYLCASSPGGQRSGEQYFGPGTRLLVL.

The rearrangement links TRBV18 to TRBJ1-1; 10 bases agree with TRBD1. J gave up 10 bases and V 6 bases, and 8 bases lay outside the gene matches. The germline CDR1 and CDR2 sequences are KGHSH and LQKENI. The CDR3 has 13 amino acids. CDR3 coding DNA: TGTGCCAGCTCTCGGGACAGGGGAGAAGGAGCTTTCTTT. It translates to CASSRDRGEGAFF.

The chain links TRBV7-3 to TRBJ2-1; the D gene could be TRBD1 or TRBD2 (5 bases each). Germline CDR1 is SGHTA and CDR2 is FQGTGA. The CDR3 loop spans 20 amino acids. Trimming took 5 bases from V and 0 from J, leaving 26 bases between them. In DNA, the CDR3 is TGTGCCAGCAGCCAACCCGGGACGAGATCCCCCTCAGGCTCCTACAATGAGCAGTTCTTC. It is translated as CASSQPGTRSPSGSYNEQFF.

This chain connects TRBV19 to TRBJ1-5; D uncertain. Per the germline V gene, CDR1 is LNHDA and CDR2 is SQIVND (reference sequence). The V and J ends lost 3 bases and 0 bases respectively, with 6 bases between them. The CDR3 consists of 14 residues. The CDR3 loop is CASSIDYSNQPQHF. In DNA form, the CDR3 reads TGTGCCAGTAGTATCGATTATAGCAATCAGCCCCAGCATTTT.

The sample holds a few counts of this clone. This rearrangement joins TRBV7-2 to TRBJ2-7; 8 bases agree with TRBD1. Germline V gene lookup returns CDR1 SGHTA and CDR2 FQGNSA. The CDR3 sequence is 14 residues long. J lost 2 bases, V lost 5 bases, and 5 bases had no gene match. CDR3 in amino acids: CASSPGQETYEQYF. Here the CDR3 DNA reads TGTGCCAGCAGCCCGGGACAGGAAACCTACGAGCAGTACTTC.

The rearrangement uses TRBV19 and TRBJ2-2; 11 bases fit TRBD2. The V gene end was trimmed by 7 bases and the J gene end by 4 bases; junction bases not matched to a gene: 5. The CDR3 runs to 15 residues. Germline values: CDR1 LNHDA, CDR2 SQIVND (reference sequence). The CDR3 nucleotides read TGTGCCAGTAATAGCGGGGGGGCCCGCACCGGGGAGCTGTTTTTT. It translates to CASNSGGARTGELFF.

V and J are TRBV11-2 and TRBJ1-5; D is perhaps TRBD1 (5 bases). The CDR3 is 16 residues long. The germline gives CDR1 SGHAT, CDR2 FQNNGV. V lost 0 bases and J 0 bases, leaving 9 bases between the germline ends. CDR3 bases: TGTGCCAGCAGCTTAGACAGGGCATATAGCAATCAGCCCCAGCATTTT. Protein: CASSLDRAYSNQPQHF.

This clone has just one count. The rearrangement joins TRBV7-6 to TRBJ2-1, with D unresolved. The CDR3 runs 13 residues. The V end was cut by 4 bases, the J end by 4 bases, with 8 bases between. Germline CDR1 is SGHVS and CDR2 is FNYEAQ. This CDR3 is CASSSAQYNEQFF. In DNA, the CDR3 is TGTGCCAGCAGCTCCGCCCAGTACAATGAGCAGTTCTTC.

CDR3 sequence (DNA): TGCGCCAGCAGCTTGGGGAGACAGGGGTTTGATGGCTACACCTTC. Encoded protein: CASSLGRQGFDGYTF. The genes are TRBV5-1 and TRBJ1-2, with 8 bases identical to TRBD1. CDR1 and CDR2 from the germline V gene are SGHRS and YFSETQ. J was trimmed by 6 bases and V by 0 bases; bases with no gene match: 7. The CDR3 runs 15 residues.

The chain recombines TRBV5-4 with TRBJ1-4, with a tentative D call TRBD1 (5 bases). CDR1 and CDR2 (germline): SGHNT, YYREEE (reference sequence). With 4 bases removed from V and 6 bases from J, the gap between germline ends came to 13 bases. The CDR3 covers 14 residues. CDR3 DNA: TGTGCCAGCAGCCAAGGGCAGGGTGATGAAAAACTGTTTTTT. Residues: CASSQGQGDEKLFF.

This clone came up once. The V and J genes are TRBV6-5 and TRBJ2-5; 9 nucleotides match TRBD2. V lost 6 bases and J lost 5; bases outside the gene matches: 7. Germline CDR1 MNHEY, CDR2 SVGAGI. This CDR3 is built from 14 residues. CDR3: CASSWGGGAETQYF. The DNA of the CDR3 is TGTGCCAGCAGCTGGGGCGGGGGGGCCGAGACCCAGTACTTC.

This clone was counted a few times. The rearrangement links TRBV15 to TRBJ2-4; possibly TRBD2 for D (6 bases). The V end was cut by 3 bases, the J end by 4 bases, with 13 bases between. This CDR3 spans 15 amino acids. Germline V lookup: CDR1 LNHNV, CDR2 YYDKDF (reference sequence). CDR3 protein: CATSSPGTGKNIQYF. Here the CDR3 DNA reads TGTGCCACCAGCAGCCCAGGGACTGGAAAAAACATTCAGTACTTC.

This clone was counted between two and nine times. The chain recombines TRBV9 with TRBJ2-2; D is possibly TRBD2 (7 bases). V lost 0 bases and J lost 7, with 16 bases in between. There are 16 residues in the CDR3. Germline lookup yields CDR1 SGDLS and CDR2 YYNGEE. CDR3 sequence reads: CASSVAGGAVGGELFF. In DNA form, the CDR3 reads TGTGCCAGCAGCGTAGCGGGGGGCGCGGTCGGCGGGGAGCTGTTTTTT.

The genes are TRBV6-9 and TRBJ2-6; D call uncertain. The CDR3 contains 14 residues. V was trimmed by 6 bases and J by 1 base, leaving 7 bases between them. The germline gives CDR1 MNHGY, CDR2 SVAAGI. CDR3 sequence (DNA): TGTGCCAGCAGACAGAGGTCTGGGGCCAACGTCCTGACTTTC. Its protein is CASRQRSGANVLTF.

The genes are TRBV18 and TRBJ2-7; 15 bases line up with TRBD2. CDR1 KGHSH and CDR2 LQKENI come from the germline V gene. The CDR3 spans 16 residues. Trimming cost V 3 bases and J 5 bases; bases outside gene matches: 5. CDR3 nucleotide sequence: TGTGCCAGCTCACCTCCCGGACTAGCGGGGGGGGACGAGCAGTACTTC. Amino acid sequence: CASSPPGLAGGDEQYF.

The V call is TRBV6-1, the J call TRBJ2-5, with D perhaps TRBD1 (6 bases). The better agreement between TRBJ2-7 and the DNA end casts doubt on the J call. The CDR3 runs 15 residues. From germline, CDR1 is MNHNS and CDR2 SASEGT. The CDR3 here is CASSTQAGASYEQYF. CDR3 DNA sequence: TGTGCCAGCAGTACCCAGGCAGGGGCCTCCTACGAGCAGTACTTC.

The rearrangement uses TRBV11-2 and TRBJ1-1, with 7 bases that match TRBD1. Germline V gene sequence: CDR1 SGHAT, CDR2 FQNNGV. The CDR3 totals 13 residues. The V gene end was trimmed by 6 bases and the J gene end by 6 bases; junction bases not matched to a gene: 7. CDR3 in DNA: TGTGCCAGCAGGGACAGACAGGGCGCTGAAGCTTTCTTT. Encoded protein: CASRDRQGAEAFF.

The V gene is TRBV5-6, the J gene TRBJ1-4; 8 bases fit TRBD1. Germline V gives CDR1 SGHDT, CDR2 YYEEEE. The CDR3 is made up of 15 amino acids. V shed 4 bases, J shed 8 bases, and the junction held 10 bases outside the gene matches. The CDR3 sequence is CASSRRQGLSEKLFF. DNA for the CDR3: TGTGCCAGCAGCCGCCGACAGGGGTTATCGGAAAAACTGTTTTTT.

The chain uses TRBV20-1 and TRBJ2-1, with D uncertain. This CDR3 is 11 amino acids long. From germline, CDR1 is DFQATT and CDR2 SNEGSKA (reference sequence). The V end was cut by 1 base, the J end by 9 bases, with 7 bases between. CDR3 sequence reads: CSARALSEQFF. CDR3 in DNA: TGCAGTGCTAGAGCTCTGAGTGAGCAGTTCTTC.

The genes are TRBV2 and TRBJ1-3; D gene unclear. Trimming stripped 9 bases from V and 0 bases from J, with 9 bases between. The germline V gene has CDR1 SNHLY and CDR2 FYNNEI. The CDR3 totals 13 residues. CDR3 in DNA: TGTGCCAGATCGGACTTCTCTGGAAACACCATATATTTT. This encodes CARSDFSGNTIYF.

As to this clone: The sample holds other DNA sequences that translate to the same CDR3. This chain uses TRBV6-5 with TRBJ1-3, with TRBD1 identical over 8 bases. CDR3 length: 15 amino acids. The junction had 1 base not matched to a gene; V was cut back by 3 bases and J by 0 bases. The germline V gene encodes CDR1 MNHEY and CDR2 SVGAGI. CDR3 DNA sequence: TGTGCCAGCAGTTATACAGGGGGCTCTGGAAACACCATATATTTT. Translating gives CASSYTGGSGNTIYF.

Only one count was recorded for this clone. The chain couples TRBV5-6 to TRBJ2-7; possibly TRBD2 for D (5 bases). The V end was cut by 6 bases, the J end by 4 bases, with 17 bases between. This CDR3 is built from 14 residues. CDR1 and CDR2 (germline): SGHDT, YYEEEE. CDR3: CASTLVGVEYEQYF. The CDR3 nucleotides read TGTGCCAGCACCCTGGTCGGGGTTGAATACGAGCAGTACTTC.

This rearrangement joins TRBV7-3 to TRBJ2-1; perhaps TRBD2 as D (6 bases). Trimming pared 4 bases from V and 10 bases from J, leaving 17 bases between. This CDR3 is built from 14 residues. Germline values: CDR1 SGHTA, CDR2 FQGTGA. The CDR3: CASSSLGGGGEQFF. The CDR3 coding sequence is TGTGCCAGCAGCTCACTCGGGGGTGGTGGCGAGCAGTTCTTC.